The rows below give T cell receptor beta chains drawn from one sample of a study of T cells in Graves' hyperthyroidism and ophthalmopathy. TCRdb processed the multiplex PCR reads anew with MiXCR; each CDR3 protein has one entry. Seen here are fewer than 450,000 distinct CDR3 sequences, around 15% observed once, and the top ten hold approximately 19%. The sample was blood. The receptors shown here come from an older woman with Graves' ophthalmopathy. Each CDR3 is given with its conserved first and last residue. Fields, in order: clone size, D gene, CDR3 length, V gene, J gene, CDR3 DNA, CDR3 protein. D genes are given only for firm matches. Size is stated for part of the rows, as once, few or many counts, or as a class when the clone is expanded.

many	-	16	TRBV7-6	TRBJ2-2	TGTGCCAGCAGCACCACTTTGGTTACTAAGACCGGGGAGCTGTTTTTT	CASSTTLVTKTGELFF
many	TRBD1	14	TRBV28	TRBJ2-2	TGTGCCAGCAATCACAGGGGGGACACCGGGGAGCTGTTTTTT	CASNHRGDTGELFF
few	TRBD1	15	TRBV27	TRBJ1-6	TGTGCCAGCGGGGGTCTAGGGGGCGCGGATTCACCCCTCCACTTT	CASGGLGGADSPLHF
few	TRBD1	15	TRBV7-9	TRBJ2-7	TGTGCCAGCAGCCGTGCGGGGACAGGGTCTGGCGAGCAGTACTTC	CASSRAGTGSGEQYF
few	-	13	TRBV20-1	TRBJ1-2	TGCAGTGCTAGAGAGGGGGGAGGATATGGCTACACCTTC	CSAREGGGYGYTF
few	-	16	TRBV4-2	TRBJ2-5	TGTGCCAGCAGCCAAGAGCGGGCGTCGCAGTGGTGGACCCAGTACTTC	CASSQERASQWWTQYF
many	-	12	TRBV2	TRBJ2-1	TGTGCCAGCAGGCTAGTGTACAATGAGCAGTTCTTC	CASRLVYNEQFF
many	-	14	TRBV5-1	TRBJ1-1	TGCGCCAGCAGCCCCGGTCCGCCAGGGGCTGAAGCTTTCTTT	CASSPGPPGAEAFF
-	TRBD2	16	TRBV12-3/TRBV12-4	TRBJ2-5	TGTACCAGCATGGGCGGGAGGACCTTGCACCAAGAGACCCAGTACTTC	CTSMGGRTLHQETQYF
few	-	14	TRBV2	TRBJ2-7	TGTGCCAGCAGTGAACAGGGTGAATCCTACGAGCAGTACTTC	CASSEQGESYEQYF
-	-	15	TRBV28	TRBJ2-2	TGTGCCAGCAGTGGGGGGGGGCAGGGCACCGGGGAGCTGTTTTTT	CASSGGGQGTGELFF
many	TRBD2	20	TRBV20-1	TRBJ2-1	TGCAGTGCTAGAGATAGTCGGACTAGCGGGAGGCACAGCTCCTACAATGAGCAGTTCTTC	CSARDSRTSGRHSSYNEQFF
many	-	17	TRBV28	TRBJ2-5	TGTGCCAGCAGTCCTAACCCAGGAAGGGGACGGGCGCACACCCAGTACTTC	CASSPNPGRGRAHTQYF
many	TRBD1	15	TRBV11-2	TRBJ1-1	TGTGCCAGCAGCCTGGTGGGACAGCTGGTTCCCGAAGCTTTCTTT	CASSLVGQLVPEAFF
many	TRBD1	15	TRBV24-1	TRBJ2-2	TGTGCCACTAGGTCTACAGGGGAGAACACCGGGGAGCTGTTTTTT	CATRSTGENTGELFF
-	-	12	TRBV14	TRBJ1-2	TGTGCCAGCCGCCCCCATGTCTATGGCTACACCTTC	CASRPHVYGYTF
few	-	16	TRBV24-1	TRBJ2-2	TGTGCCACCAGTGAAATCGGCGGGGTGAACACCGGGGAGCTGTTTTTT	CATSEIGGVNTGELFF
many	TRBD1	16	TRBV5-1	TRBJ2-1	TGCGCCAGCAGCTTGGCCGGGACAGGGACATACAATGAGCAGTTCTTC	CASSLAGTGTYNEQFF
many	TRBD1	14	TRBV20-1	TRBJ1-2	TGCAGTGCTAGCCGGACAGGGAACAACTATGGCTACACCTTC	CSASRTGNNYGYTF
-	TRBD1	16	TRBV4-2	TRBJ2-5	TGTGCCAGCAGCCAAGATGGAAATGACAGGGGAGAGACCCAGTACTTC	CASSQDGNDRGETQYF
few	TRBD1	14	TRBV5-4	TRBJ2-1	TGTGCCAGCAGAAACCGACAGGGGGGCCATGAGCAGTTCTTC	CASRNRQGGHEQFF
few	TRBD1	14	TRBV28	TRBJ1-3	TGTGCCAGCATTGAGGGGGCGGCTGGAAACACCATATATTTT	CASIEGAAGNTIYF
many	-	15	TRBV3-1	TRBJ2-1	TGTGCCAGCAGCCCCGGTAGGGGGGCAAACAATGAGCAGTTCTTC	CASSPGRGANNEQFF
-	-	15	TRBV20-1	TRBJ2-7	TGCAGTGCTAGTAGTGCGCCCAGAGATCCTTACGAGCAGTACTTC	CSASSAPRDPYEQYF
few	-	12	TRBV3-1	TRBJ2-1	TGTGCCAGCAGCCAAGCGACGTATGAGCAGTTCTTC	CASSQATYEQFF
-	-	15	TRBV5-1	TRBJ1-4	TGCGCCAGCAGCCCCCCCGAGGCAGGGGCTGAAAAACTGTTTTTT	CASSPPEAGAEKLFF
many	TRBD1	11	TRBV27	TRBJ1-1	TGTGCAGGGACAGGGGTCTCTGAAGCTTTCTTT	CAGTGVSEAFF
few	TRBD1	14	TRBV20-1	TRBJ2-2	TGCAGTGTAGGACAGGGCGCGAACACCGGGGAGCTGTTTTTT	CSVGQGANTGELFF
many	-	15	TRBV3-1	TRBJ2-7	TGTGCCAACAGCCATCGGAGGGGGCTAAGAAACGAGCAGTACTTC	CANSHRRGLRNEQYF
many	TRBD2	15	TRBV7-8	TRBJ2-5	TGTGCCAGCAGCGGGACTAGCGGGATTTGGGAGACCCAGTACTTC	CASSGTSGIWETQYF
few	-	13	TRBV3-1	TRBJ2-1	TGTGCCAGCAGCGCGTGGGGGGATAATGAGCAGTTCTTC	CASSAWGDNEQFF
many	-	14	TRBV7-9	TRBJ2-5	TGTGCCAGCAGCTTTACGGGGGCTAGCAGTGACCAGTACTTC	CASSFTGASSDQYF
-	TRBD1	16	TRBV9	TRBJ2-5	TGTGCCAGCAGCGTAGGGGACAGGGGGCTGGGAGAGACCCAGTACTTC	CASSVGDRGLGETQYF
-	-	15	TRBV5-1	TRBJ2-5	TGCGCCAGCAGCTTGGAACAGACTAAGTGGGAGACCCAGTACTTC	CASSLEQTKWETQYF
-	-	15	TRBV14	TRBJ2-2	TGTGCCAGCAGCCAAGTGCCGGCGAGGACCGGGGAGCTGTTTTTT	CASSQVPARTGELFF
few	TRBD2	14	TRBV19	TRBJ2-3	TGTGCCAGTAGCAAAGCGGGAGGAGGAGATACGCAGTATTTT	CASSKAGGGDTQYF
many	-	14	TRBV5-1	TRBJ2-7	TGCGCCAGCAGCTCGGGAGATCTTGTGAGGGAGCAGTACTTC	CASSSGDLVREQYF
-	-	13	TRBV20-1	TRBJ2-7	TGCAGTGCTACCCTAGGACAGCCTCGGGAGCAGTACTTC	CSATLGQPREQYF
many	-	14	TRBV18	TRBJ2-4	TGTGCCAGCTCACCAGGAGGGGGCAAAAACATTCAGTACTTC	CASSPGGGKNIQYF
many	TRBD2	16	TRBV7-9	TRBJ2-3	TGTGCCAGCAGACCAGAAGGGACTAGCGGGAGGAGTACGCAGTATTTT	CASRPEGTSGRSTQYF
-	-	14	TRBV14	TRBJ2-1	TGTGCCAGCAGCCAAGAGTCCTTTTTCAATGAGCAGTTCTTC	CASSQESFFNEQFF
-	TRBD1	17	TRBV18	TRBJ2-7	TGTGCCAGCTCACCATCGGGAGGGACAGGGGGCTTCCACGAGCAGTACTTC	CASSPSGGTGGFHEQYF
many	TRBD2	14	TRBV11-2	TRBJ2-1	TGTGCCAGCAGCTTAGTGGGTAGCGGGATTGAGCAGTTCTTC	CASSLVGSGIEQFF
few	TRBD1	18	TRBV20-1	TRBJ2-4	TGCAGTGCTAGAGCCCCGGGACAGGGGGTGGGGGCCAAAAACATTCAGTACTTC	CSARAPGQGVGAKNIQYF
many	TRBD1	13	TRBV29-1	TRBJ2-3	TGCAGCGTTGAGGGACAGGCAACAGATACGCAGTATTTT	CSVEGQATDTQYF
few	-	14	TRBV2	TRBJ1-2	TGTGCCAGCAGTGAATCTACACTTAACTATGGCTACACCTTC	CASSESTLNYGYTF
-	-	16	TRBV7-8	TRBJ1-5	TGTGCCAGCAGCTCCCTCTTGGACATTAGCAATCAGCCCCAGCATTTT	CASSSLLDISNQPQHF
many	-	14	TRBV3-1	TRBJ2-7	TGTGCCAGCAGCCAAGCAAGGGGAGGGGGCGAGCAGTACTTC	CASSQARGGGEQYF
few	TRBD2	18	TRBV12-3/TRBV12-4	TRBJ2-1	TGTGCCAGCAGTTTAGGCCGACTAGCGGGAGCGGATTACAATGAGCAGTTCTTC	CASSLGRLAGADYNEQFF
many	TRBD1	15	TRBV29-1	TRBJ2-1	TGCAGCGTTATGGGGGACAGGGGGAACAGAGGTGAGCAGTTCTTC	CSVMGDRGNRGEQFF
many	-	11	TRBV20-1	TRBJ2-5	TGCAGTGCTTCAGGGTCGGAGACCCAGTACTTC	CSASGSETQYF
-	-	15	TRBV6-1	TRBJ2-2	TGTGCCAGCCGAAAGACAGCCTCGAACACCGGGGAGCTGTTTTTT	CASRKTASNTGELFF
many	TRBD2	16	TRBV12-3/TRBV12-4	TRBJ2-1	TGTGCCAGCAGCCGCTGGGCTAGCGGGATCCGTAGTGAGCAGTTCTTC	CASSRWASGIRSEQFF